Listed below are T cell receptor beta chains from one sample, sequenced in a study of T cell responses to AZD1222 COVID-19 vaccine. Repertoires were generated with immunoSEQ multiplex PCR, while TCRdb's copy carries only in-frame clones and drops some. The sample has over 100,000 clones; 90% to 95% are singletons. The specimen comprised peripheral blood, sampled on day 0 of AZD1222 vaccination. The receptors were gathered from an adult in good health. Both conserved end residues are trimmed from each CDR3. The listing skips clone size in some rows; elsewhere it reads once, few, many or a size class.

CDR3aa: ATSRDGVTYGYT
abundance: NA
j_gene: TRBJ1-2
v_gene: TRBV15

CDR3aa: ASRQGPVPLAF
abundance: NA
j_gene: TRBJ1-1
v_gene: TRBV5-1

CDR3aa: ASSENDRRVITF
abundance: NA
j_gene: TRBJ1-1
v_gene: TRBV6-1

CDR3aa: ASSQGRGGRVAETQY
abundance: NA
j_gene: TRBJ2-5
v_gene: TRBV3-1/TRBV3-2

CDR3aa: ASSWGNEAF
abundance: NA
j_gene: TRBJ1-1
v_gene: TRBV12-3/TRBV12-4

CDR3aa: ASSQWGGETQY
abundance: once
j_gene: TRBJ2-5
v_gene: TRBV3-1/TRBV3-2

CDR3aa: ASSQGTGGSPLH
abundance: few
j_gene: TRBJ1-6
v_gene: TRBV3-1/TRBV3-2

CDR3aa: SASEGSFGNTIY
abundance: NA
j_gene: TRBJ1-3
v_gene: TRBV20-1

CDR3aa: ASSMNTEAF
abundance: few
j_gene: TRBJ1-1
v_gene: TRBV19

CDR3aa: ASSKTEANYGYT
abundance: NA
j_gene: TRBJ1-2
v_gene: TRBV2

CDR3aa: ASSLFPGDYGYT
abundance: NA
j_gene: TRBJ1-2
v_gene: TRBV11-1

CDR3aa: ASSQEAGRETQY
abundance: NA
j_gene: TRBJ2-5
v_gene: TRBV4-3

CDR3aa: ASSLAHPGTGNTIY
abundance: NA
j_gene: TRBJ1-3
v_gene: TRBV7-6

CDR3aa: ASNHRGSYEQY
abundance: NA
j_gene: TRBJ2-7
v_gene: TRBV19

CDR3aa: ASRTGTGSEKLF
abundance: NA
j_gene: TRBJ1-4
v_gene: TRBV28

CDR3aa: ASSGPGGAWTDTQY
abundance: NA
j_gene: TRBJ2-3
v_gene: TRBV7-2

CDR3aa: AISSGTDPNYGYT
abundance: NA
j_gene: TRBJ1-2
v_gene: TRBV10-3

CDR3aa: ASQGFYGYT
abundance: NA
j_gene: TRBJ1-2
v_gene: TRBV12-3/TRBV12-4

CDR3aa: ASSFGGPLETQY
abundance: NA
j_gene: TRBJ2-5
v_gene: TRBV5-6

CDR3aa: ASSVVPGNTEAF
abundance: NA
j_gene: TRBJ1-1
v_gene: TRBV9

CDR3aa: ASSLWGANVLT
abundance: NA
j_gene: TRBJ2-6
v_gene: TRBV5-8

CDR3aa: ASSKGVTDSPTDTQY
abundance: once
j_gene: TRBJ2-3
v_gene: TRBV21-1

CDR3aa: ASRQTGLQTEAF
abundance: NA
j_gene: TRBJ1-1
v_gene: TRBV7-2

CDR3aa: ASSYRRLAGREVQY
abundance: NA
j_gene: TRBJ2-7
v_gene: TRBV6-5

CDR3aa: ATSDFDSSTDTQY
abundance: NA
j_gene: TRBJ2-3
v_gene: TRBV24-1

CDR3aa: ASSSLGGSRGGNGYT
abundance: NA
j_gene: TRBJ1-2
v_gene: TRBV7-2

CDR3aa: ASSSPGIYNEQF
abundance: NA
j_gene: TRBJ2-1
v_gene: TRBV7-3

CDR3aa: ASRLGNEKLF
abundance: NA
j_gene: TRBJ1-4
v_gene: TRBV2

CDR3aa: ASSAGGAKNIQY
abundance: NA
j_gene: TRBJ2-4
v_gene: TRBV18

CDR3aa: ASSVVNTEAF
abundance: NA
j_gene: TRBJ1-1
v_gene: TRBV9

CDR3aa: ASSLRGGVGSNQPQH
abundance: NA
j_gene: TRBJ1-5
v_gene: TRBV7-8